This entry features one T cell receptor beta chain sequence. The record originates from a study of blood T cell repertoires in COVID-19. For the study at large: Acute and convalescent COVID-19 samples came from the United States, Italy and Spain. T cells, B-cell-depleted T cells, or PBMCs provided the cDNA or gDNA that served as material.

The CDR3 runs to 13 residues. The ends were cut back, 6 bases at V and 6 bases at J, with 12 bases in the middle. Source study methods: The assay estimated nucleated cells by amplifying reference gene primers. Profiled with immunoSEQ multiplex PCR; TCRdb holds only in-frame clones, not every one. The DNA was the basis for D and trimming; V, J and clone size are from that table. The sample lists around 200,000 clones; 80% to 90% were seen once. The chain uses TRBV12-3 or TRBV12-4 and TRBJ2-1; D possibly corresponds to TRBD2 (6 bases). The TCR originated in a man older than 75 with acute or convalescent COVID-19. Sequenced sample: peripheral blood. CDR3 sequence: CASSSWDFNEQFF. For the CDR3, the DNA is TGTGCCAGCAGCTCCTGGGACTTCAATGAGCAGTTCTTC.